What follows are 27 T cell receptor beta chains derived from one specimen sequenced in a study of blood T cell repertoires in COVID-19. Produced via immunoSEQ multiplex PCR; TCRdb's table is partial and in-frame only. Counted here are 100,000 to 120,000 clones, 85% occurring once; the ten biggest clones make up about an eighth. The sequencing sample was made of peripheral blood. These receptors originate from a human donor in a cohort sampled during active COVID-19.

The chain has TRBV29-1 and TRBJ1-1, with TRBD1 matching 9 bases. Looked up from germline, CDR1 is SQVTM and CDR2 is ANQGSEA. The junction had 4 bases not matched to a gene; V was cut back by 3 bases and J by 5 bases. The CDR3 length is 13 residues. The DNA of the CDR3 is TGCAGCGTTGAGGACAGGGGTGGAACTGAAGCTTTCTTT. Translating gives CSVEDRGGTEAFF.

The rearrangement links TRBV20-1 to TRBJ2-1; D is possibly TRBD2 (6 bases). This CDR3 has 11 amino acids. Trimming removed 7 bases from V and 2 bases from J, with 6 bases in between. Germline V gene lookup returns CDR1 DFQATT and CDR2 SNEGSKA (reference sequence). The CDR3 bases are TGCAGTGGGACTACCTACAATGAGCAGTTCTTC. This gives the protein CSGTTYNEQFF.

The chain recombines TRBV7-2 with TRBJ2-5, with D possibly being TRBD1 (5 bases). This CDR3 is 15 amino acids long. From germline, CDR1 is SGHTA and CDR2 FQGNSA. V was shortened by 2 bases and J by 1 base, with 11 bases between the two germline ends. The CDR3 loop reads CASSLTTGPQETQYF. The CDR3 bases are TGTGCCAGCAGCTTAACCACAGGTCCCCAAGAGACCCAGTACTTC.

The CDR3 DNA reads TGTGCCAGCAGCCCGAGTAACCGTGAGCAGTTCTTC. Its protein is CASSPSNREQFF. The rearrangement uses TRBV6-5 and TRBJ2-1; D not resolved. Trimming removed 6 bases at V and 9 bases at J, with 12 bases between. This CDR3 is 12 amino acids long. Germline CDR1 reads MNHEY; CDR2 reads SVGAGI.

The rearrangement uses TRBV2 and TRBJ1-5; TRBD1 matches 11 bases. V was clipped by 6 bases and J by 4 bases; unmatched bases: 5. In germline, CDR1 is SNHLY, CDR2 FYNNEI. This CDR3 comprises 15 residues. The CDR3 loop is CASSADRGRNQPQHF. In DNA form, the CDR3 reads TGTGCCAGCAGCGCGGACAGGGGGCGAAATCAGCCCCAGCATTTT.

The chain couples TRBV19 to TRBJ1-2; unclear D gene. The CDR3 totals 13 residues. With 3 bases removed from V and 0 bases from J, the gap between germline ends came to 5 bases. Germline CDR1 LNHDA, CDR2 SQIVND (reference sequence). The CDR3 spells CASSMYANYGYTF. CDR3 bases: TGTGCCAGTAGTATGTATGCTAACTATGGCTACACCTTC.

V and J are TRBV6-2 or TRBV6-3 and TRBJ1-1; TRBD1 is a possible D gene (6 bases). The CDR3 runs 15 residues. Germline CDR1 MNHEY, CDR2 SVGEGT. V lost 6 bases to trimming and J lost 1 base, with 15 bases between them. CDR3 protein: CASSLSPGQNTEAFF. DNA for the CDR3: TGTGCCAGCAGCCTCTCTCCGGGACAGAACACTGAAGCTTTCTTT.

The chain links TRBV6-6 to TRBJ2-6, with D perhaps TRBD1 (5 bases). The germline CDR1 and CDR2 sequences are MNHNY and SVGAGI (reference sequence). V shed 4 bases and J shed 2 bases, with 9 bases lying between them. The CDR3 has 15 residues. The chain's CDR3 is CASSWEGAGANVLTF. CDR3 DNA sequence: TGTGCCAGCAGTTGGGAAGGGGCTGGGGCCAACGTCCTGACTTTC.

This sequence joins TRBV6-1 and TRBJ1-1; D gene ambiguous. Between the trimmed V and J ends, which lost 1 base and 1 base, there was a span of 16 bases. The CDR3 is 17 amino acids. Looked up from germline, CDR1 is MNHNS and CDR2 is SASEGT. DNA of the CDR3: TGTGCCAGCAGTGAAGGACTCTTCCGGGGTCGGAACACTGAAGCTTTCTTT. It specifies CASSEGLFRGRNTEAFF.

This clone appeared once. This chain links TRBV10-3 with TRBJ1-2; D gene unclear. V was trimmed by 0 bases and J by 8 bases, leaving 19 bases between them. The germline V gene encodes CDR1 ENHRY and CDR2 SYGVKD. The CDR3 is 16 residues long. CDR3 sequence (DNA): TGTGCCATCAGTGAGTCGGGAGGAAGGGTGATGAACGGCTACACCTTC. It specifies CAISESGGRVMNGYTF.

The chain recombines TRBV19 with TRBJ1-5; D call uncertain. CDR1 LNHDA and CDR2 SQIVND come from the germline V gene (reference sequence). The CDR3 contains 16 residues. V was pared by 7 bases and J by 4 bases, with 20 bases between. This chain's CDR3 is CASTGGRPGDNQPQHF. DNA of the CDR3: TGTGCCAGTACGGGAGGGCGGCCTGGGGATAATCAGCCCCAGCATTTT. Looking up the rest from reference TRBV19 and TRBJ1-5 gives the full variable domain: DGGITQSPKYLFRKEGQNVTLSCEQNLNHDAMYWYRQDPGQGLRLIYYSQIVNDFQKGDIAEGYSVSREKKESFPLTVTSAQKNPTAFYLCASTGGRPGDNQPQHFGDGTRLSIL.

This rearrangement joins TRBV7-2 to TRBJ2-6; a weak D match, TRBD2 (6 bases). Deletions cut 2 bases from V and 1 base from J, with 6 bases between. From germline, CDR1 is SGHTA and CDR2 FQGNSA. The CDR3 covers 15 residues. The chain's CDR3 is CASSLSGSGANVLTF. The CDR3 DNA sequence: TGTGCCAGCAGCTTAAGCGGGTCTGGGGCCAACGTCCTGACTTTC.

This rearrangement joins TRBV6-5 to TRBJ1-2, with 7 positions matching TRBD1. The V segment lost 7 bases and the J segment 6 bases; nucleotides outside the gene matches: 8. CDR3 length: 13 amino acids. Germline values: CDR1 MNHEY, CDR2 SVGAGI. The CDR3 here is CASNLGGDDGYTF. The CDR3 DNA reads TGTGCCAGCAACCTAGGGGGCGATGATGGCTACACCTTC.

The chain uses TRBV28 and TRBJ1-1; 7 bases match TRBD1. The CDR3 totals 13 residues. In germline, CDR1 is MDHEN, CDR2 SYDVKM. Unmatched junction bases numbered 2, after V lost 6 bases and J lost 1 base. The DNA of the CDR3 is TGTGCCAGCAGCGGACAGGCGAACACTGAAGCTTTCTTT. As protein: CASSGQANTEAFF.

The chain employs TRBV7-2 and TRBJ2-3, with 9 nucleotides matching TRBD2. The V gene's germline CDR1 is SGHTA and CDR2 FQGNSA. The junction had 11 bases not matched to a gene; V was cut back by 2 bases and J by 5 bases. The CDR3 has 17 residues. The CDR3 protein is CASSLTLRGGAVDTQYF. The CDR3, as DNA: TGTGCCAGCAGCTTAACCCTCCGCGGGGGGGCCGTAGATACGCAGTATTTT.

The chain carries TRBV4-3 and TRBJ1-6, with D perhaps matching TRBD1 (5 bases). CDR3 length: 15 amino acids. In germline, CDR1 is LGHNA, CDR2 YSLEER. Trimming pared 0 bases from V and 8 bases from J, leaving 11 bases between. CDR3 bases: TGCGCCAGCAGCCAAGATTCAGGGCCGGATTCACCCCTCCACTTT. Its translation: CASSQDSGPDSPLHF.

This chain uses TRBV19 with TRBJ2-1; 7 bases are shared with TRBD1. J was trimmed by 9 bases and V by 7 bases; bases with no gene match: 12. Germline V lookup: CDR1 LNHDA, CDR2 SQIVND (reference sequence). This CDR3 spans 14 amino acids. This chain's CDR3 is CASTLTGNKGEQFF. The DNA of the CDR3 is TGTGCCAGTACCTTGACAGGGAATAAGGGTGAGCAGTTCTTC.

The rearrangement links TRBV9 to TRBJ2-6; D is ambiguous. In germline, CDR1 is SGDLS, CDR2 YYNGEE. Deletions cut 3 bases from V and 0 bases from J, with 10 bases between. The CDR3 length is 16 residues. Written as DNA, the CDR3 is TGTGCCAGCAGCGGGAGAGGCACCTCTGGGGCCAACGTCCTGACTTTC. It encodes CASSGRGTSGANVLTF.

V is TRBV6-6 and J is TRBJ1-1; D ambiguous. The CDR3 consists of 15 residues. In germline, CDR1 is MNHNY, CDR2 SVGAGI (reference sequence). V lost 0 bases to trimming and J lost 4 bases, with 12 bases between them. CDR3 bases: TGTGCCAGCAGTTACTCGAGACGGGGAGGCACTGAAGCTTTCTTT. Amino acids: CASSYSRRGGTEAFF.

The J gene is TRBJ1-5, the V gene TRBV15; 8 bases match TRBD1. This CDR3 has 16 residues. Per germline, CDR1 LNHNV and CDR2 YYDKDF (reference sequence). The J segment lost 7 bases and the V segment lost 1 base, leaving 9 bases of the junction unmatched. The CDR3 loop reads CATSRGSAGGRQPQHF. CDR3 nucleotides: TGTGCCACCAGCAGAGGGAGTGCAGGGGGCCGCCAGCCCCAGCATTTT.

The chain has TRBV10-3 and TRBJ1-5, with 7 nucleotides matching TRBD1. CDR1 ENHRY and CDR2 SYGVKD come from the germline V gene. Germline trimming cut 4 bases from V and 2 bases from J; bases unmatched to any gene: 2. The CDR3 contains 14 residues. This CDR3 is CAISAGTGNQPQHF. The CDR3 nucleotides are TGTGCCATCAGTGCCGGGACAGGCAATCAGCCCCAGCATTTT.

This clone was picked up a small number of times. As DNA, the CDR3 is TGTGCCAGTAGTACGACTAGGACAGGGGTTAACACCGGGGAGCTGTTTTTT. It specifies CASSTTRTGVNTGELFF. This chain uses TRBV19 with TRBJ2-2; 9 nucleotides align to TRBD1. Germline V gene lookup returns CDR1 LNHDA and CDR2 SQIVND (reference sequence). Unmatched junction bases numbered 8, after V lost 4 bases and J lost 2 bases. The CDR3 consists of 17 residues.

The V and J genes are TRBV20-1 and TRBJ1-5, with 9 bases identical to TRBD1. The germline gives CDR1 DFQATT, CDR2 SNEGSKA (reference sequence). V lost 3 bases, J lost 6 bases, and 15 bases stayed unmatched. The CDR3 consists of 17 residues. This CDR3 is CSASGIGTGNSAQPQHF. The CDR3 region has the DNA TGCAGTGCTAGTGGGATAGGGACAGGGAATTCGGCTCAGCCCCAGCATTTT.

The chain links TRBV18 to TRBJ1-2; D not certain. The V gene lost 1 base and the J gene lost 3 bases, with 6 bases spanning the gap. In germline, CDR1 is KGHSH, CDR2 LQKENI. CDR3 length: 13 amino acids. The DNA of the CDR3 is TGTGCCAGCTCACCACTATCCCACTATGGCTACACCTTC. Translation gives CASSPLSHYGYTF.

This rearrangement joins TRBV6-1 to TRBJ2-4; TRBD2 aligns across 9 bases. The length of the CDR3 is 17 residues. Trimming cost V 3 bases and J 0 bases; bases outside gene matches: 6. Germline CDR1 and CDR2: MNHNS and SASEGT. In DNA, the CDR3 is TGTGCCAGCAGTGATCTAGCGGGGAACCTAGCCAAAAACATTCAGTACTTC. Translated: CASSDLAGNLAKNIQYF.

CDR3 bases: TGTGCCAGCAGTGAGGTGCACTCGGAGGGCTACACCTTC. Translating gives CASSEVHSEGYTF. The V and J genes are TRBV6-1 and TRBJ1-2, with unresolved D. V gave up 3 bases and J gave up 8 bases, with 13 bases separating them. CDR3 length equals 13 residues. Germline loops: CDR1 MNHNS, CDR2 SASEGT.

The V call is TRBV2, the J call TRBJ2-5; TRBD1 matches at 8 bases. The trim removed 7 bases at V and 3 bases at J, leaving 4 bases unmatched. There are 13 residues in the CDR3. Germline V CDR1 and CDR2: SNHLY, FYNNEI. The DNA for the CDR3 is TGTGCCAGCACCCCGACAGGGGAAGAGACCCAGTACTTC. Translation gives CASTPTGEETQYF.